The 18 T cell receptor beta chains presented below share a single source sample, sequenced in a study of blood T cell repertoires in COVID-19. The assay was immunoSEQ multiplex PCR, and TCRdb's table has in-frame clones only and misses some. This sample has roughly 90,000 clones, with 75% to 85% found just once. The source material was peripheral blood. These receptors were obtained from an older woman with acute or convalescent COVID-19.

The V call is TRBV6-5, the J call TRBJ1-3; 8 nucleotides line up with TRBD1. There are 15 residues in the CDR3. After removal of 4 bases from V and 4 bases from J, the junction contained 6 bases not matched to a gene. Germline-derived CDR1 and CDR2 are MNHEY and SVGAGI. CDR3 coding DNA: TGTGCCAGCAGTTCGCAGACAGGGGTCGGAAACACCATATATTTT. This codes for CASSSQTGVGNTIYF.

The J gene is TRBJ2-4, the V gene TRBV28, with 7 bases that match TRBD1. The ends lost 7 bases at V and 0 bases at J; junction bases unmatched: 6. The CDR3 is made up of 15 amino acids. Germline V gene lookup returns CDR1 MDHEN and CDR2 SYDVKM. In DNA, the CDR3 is TGTGCCAGCACCACAAGGGACAGAGCCAAAAACATTCAGTACTTC. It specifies CASTTRDRAKNIQYF.

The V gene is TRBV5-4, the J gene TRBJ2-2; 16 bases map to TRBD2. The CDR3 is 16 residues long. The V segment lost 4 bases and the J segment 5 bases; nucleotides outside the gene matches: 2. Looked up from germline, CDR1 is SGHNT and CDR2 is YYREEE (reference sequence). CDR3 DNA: TGTGCCAGCAGCCCGGGACTAGCGGGGGGGACCGGGGAGCTGTTTTTT. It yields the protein CASSPGLAGGTGELFF.

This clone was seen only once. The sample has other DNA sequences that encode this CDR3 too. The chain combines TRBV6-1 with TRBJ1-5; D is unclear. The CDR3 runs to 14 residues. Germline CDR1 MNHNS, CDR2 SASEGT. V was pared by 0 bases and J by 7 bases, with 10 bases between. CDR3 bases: TGTGCCAGCAGTGAAGCACGAGGGTACCAGCCCCAGCATTTT. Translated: CASSEARGYQPQHF.

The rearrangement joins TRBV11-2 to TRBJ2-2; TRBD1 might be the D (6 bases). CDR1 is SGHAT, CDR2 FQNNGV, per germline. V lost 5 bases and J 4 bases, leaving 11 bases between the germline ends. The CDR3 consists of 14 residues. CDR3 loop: CASSMNRATGELFF. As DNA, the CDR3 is TGTGCCAGCAGCATGAACAGGGCCACCGGGGAGCTGTTTTTT.

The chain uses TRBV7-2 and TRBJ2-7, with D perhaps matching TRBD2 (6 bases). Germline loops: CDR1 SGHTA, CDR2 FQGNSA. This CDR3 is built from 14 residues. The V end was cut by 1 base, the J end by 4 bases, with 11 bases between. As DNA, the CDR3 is TGTGCCAGCAGCTTAGGAGGACTAAGGTACGAGCAGTACTTC. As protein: CASSLGGLRYEQYF.

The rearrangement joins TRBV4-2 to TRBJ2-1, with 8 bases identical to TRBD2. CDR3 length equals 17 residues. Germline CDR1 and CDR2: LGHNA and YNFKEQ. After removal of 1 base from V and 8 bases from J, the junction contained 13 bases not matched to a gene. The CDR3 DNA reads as TGTGCCAGCAGCCAAGTTCGGTTTCGGGGGGGTAACGATGAGCAGTTCTTC. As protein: CASSQVRFRGGNDEQFF.

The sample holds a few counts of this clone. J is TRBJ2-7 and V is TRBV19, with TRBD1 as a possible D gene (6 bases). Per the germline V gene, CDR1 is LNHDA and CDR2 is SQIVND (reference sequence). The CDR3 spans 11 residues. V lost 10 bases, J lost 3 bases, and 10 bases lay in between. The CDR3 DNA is TGTGCCACCTCAGGGGACTACGAGCAGTACTTC. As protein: CATSGDYEQYF.

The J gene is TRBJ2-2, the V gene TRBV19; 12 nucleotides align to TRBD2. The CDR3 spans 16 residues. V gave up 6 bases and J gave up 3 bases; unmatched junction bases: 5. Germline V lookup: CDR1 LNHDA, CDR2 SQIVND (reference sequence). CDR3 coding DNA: TGTGCCAGTAGGCAACGACTAGCGGGAGACACCGGGGAGCTGTTTTTT. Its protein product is CASRQRLAGDTGELFF.

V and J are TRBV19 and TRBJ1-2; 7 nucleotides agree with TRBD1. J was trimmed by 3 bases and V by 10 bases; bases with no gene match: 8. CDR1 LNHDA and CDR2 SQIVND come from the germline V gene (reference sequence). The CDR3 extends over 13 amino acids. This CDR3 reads CATQGGQYYGYTF. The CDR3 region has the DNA TGTGCCACCCAAGGGGGACAGTACTATGGCTACACCTTC.

Here the CDR3 DNA reads TGTGCCACCAGCAGGGGACTAGCGGGAGGCGGGGATACGCAGTATTTT. Residues: CATSRGLAGGGDTQYF. The chain recombines TRBV15 with TRBJ2-3; 15 positions match TRBD2. The CDR3 sequence is 16 residues long. J gave up 6 bases and V 3 bases, and 4 bases lay outside the gene matches. Looked up from germline, CDR1 is LNHNV and CDR2 is YYDKDF (reference sequence).

The DNA of the CDR3 is TGCAGTGCTAGTTCGACCGGGACAGGGTCAGGGGAGCTGTTTTTT. Translated: CSASSTGTGSGELFF. V gene TRBV20-1 combines with J gene TRBJ2-2; TRBD1 matches at 9 bases. Trimming removed 3 bases from V and 8 bases from J; junction bases left unmatched: 10. The CDR3 has 15 amino acids. Germline CDR1 is DFQATT and CDR2 is SNEGSKA (reference sequence).

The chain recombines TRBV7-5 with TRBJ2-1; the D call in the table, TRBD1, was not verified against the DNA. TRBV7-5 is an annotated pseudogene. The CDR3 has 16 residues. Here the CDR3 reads CVRSPPIDRGHNEQFF. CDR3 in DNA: TGTGTCAGAAGCCCACCCATTGACAGGGGCCACAATGAGCAGTTCTTC.

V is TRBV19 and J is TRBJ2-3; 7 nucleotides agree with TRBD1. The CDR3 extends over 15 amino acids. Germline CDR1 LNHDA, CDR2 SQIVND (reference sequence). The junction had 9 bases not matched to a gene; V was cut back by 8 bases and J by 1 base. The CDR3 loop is CASQGGGLGTDTQYF. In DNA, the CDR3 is TGTGCCAGTCAAGGGGGCGGACTTGGCACAGATACGCAGTATTTT.

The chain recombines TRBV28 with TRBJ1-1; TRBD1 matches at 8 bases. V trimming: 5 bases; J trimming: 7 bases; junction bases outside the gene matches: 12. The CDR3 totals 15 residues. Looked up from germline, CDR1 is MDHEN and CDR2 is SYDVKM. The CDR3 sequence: CASSPYTGTGYEAFF. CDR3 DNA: TGTGCCAGCAGTCCCTATACCGGGACAGGATATGAAGCTTTCTTT.

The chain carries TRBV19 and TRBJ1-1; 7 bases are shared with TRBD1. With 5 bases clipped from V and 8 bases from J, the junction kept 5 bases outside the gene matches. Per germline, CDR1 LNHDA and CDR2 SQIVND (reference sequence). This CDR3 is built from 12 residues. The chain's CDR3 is CASSFPGQEAFF. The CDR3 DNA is TGTGCCAGTAGTTTTCCGGGACAGGAAGCTTTCTTT.

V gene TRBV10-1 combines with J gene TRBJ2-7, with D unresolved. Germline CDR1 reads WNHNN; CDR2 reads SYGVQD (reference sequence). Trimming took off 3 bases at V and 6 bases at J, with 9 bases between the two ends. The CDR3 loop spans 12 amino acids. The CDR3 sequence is CASSDNPGEQYF. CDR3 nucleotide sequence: TGCGCCAGCAGTGACAACCCGGGCGAGCAGTACTTC.

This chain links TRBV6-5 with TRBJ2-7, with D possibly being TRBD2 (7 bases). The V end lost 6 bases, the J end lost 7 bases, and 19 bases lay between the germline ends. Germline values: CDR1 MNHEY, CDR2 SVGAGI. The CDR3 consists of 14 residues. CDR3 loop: CASRQGGDSTEQYF. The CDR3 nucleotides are TGTGCCAGCAGACAAGGGGGGGACTCCACGGAGCAGTACTTC.